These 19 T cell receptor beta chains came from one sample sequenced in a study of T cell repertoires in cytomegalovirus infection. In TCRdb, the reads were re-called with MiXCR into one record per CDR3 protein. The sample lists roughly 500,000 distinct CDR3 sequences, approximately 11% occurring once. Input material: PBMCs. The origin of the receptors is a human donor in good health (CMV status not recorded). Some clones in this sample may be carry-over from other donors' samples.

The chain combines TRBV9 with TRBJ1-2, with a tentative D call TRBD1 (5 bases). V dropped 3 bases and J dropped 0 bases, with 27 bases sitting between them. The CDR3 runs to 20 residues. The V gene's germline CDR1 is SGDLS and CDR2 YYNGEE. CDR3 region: CASSASLGGSTRLANYGYTF. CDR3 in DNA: TGTGCCAGCAGCGCCTCGCTGGGGGGGAGCACCAGGTTAGCTAACTATGGCTACACCTTC.

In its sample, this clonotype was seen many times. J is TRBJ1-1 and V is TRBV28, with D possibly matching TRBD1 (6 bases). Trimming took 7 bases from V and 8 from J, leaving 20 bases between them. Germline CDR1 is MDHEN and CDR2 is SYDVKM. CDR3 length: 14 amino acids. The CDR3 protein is CASTRPQQGAEAFF. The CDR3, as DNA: TGTGCCAGCACCAGACCGCAACAGGGCGCAGAAGCTTTCTTT.

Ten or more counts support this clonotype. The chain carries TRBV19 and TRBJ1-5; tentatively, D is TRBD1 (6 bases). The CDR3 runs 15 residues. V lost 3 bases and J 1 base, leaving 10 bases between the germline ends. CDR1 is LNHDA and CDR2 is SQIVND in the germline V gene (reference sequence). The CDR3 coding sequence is TGTGCCAGTAGTATTGGGGGGGGCAGCAATCAGCCCCAGCATTTT. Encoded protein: CASSIGGGSNQPQHF.

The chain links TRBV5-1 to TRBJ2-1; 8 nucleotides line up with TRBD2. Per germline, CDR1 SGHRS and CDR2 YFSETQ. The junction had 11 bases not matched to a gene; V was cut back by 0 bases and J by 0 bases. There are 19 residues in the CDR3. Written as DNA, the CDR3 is TGCGCCAGCAGCTTGGCAGAGACTAGCGCCTCATTCTCCTACAATGAGCAGTTCTTC. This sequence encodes CASSLAETSASFSYNEQFF.

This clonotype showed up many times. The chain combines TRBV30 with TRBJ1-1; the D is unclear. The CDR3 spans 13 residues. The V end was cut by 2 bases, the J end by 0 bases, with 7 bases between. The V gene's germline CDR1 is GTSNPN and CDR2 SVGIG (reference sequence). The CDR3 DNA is TGTGCCTGGAGTCGCAGCATGAACACTGAAGCTTTCTTT. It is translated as CAWSRSMNTEAFF. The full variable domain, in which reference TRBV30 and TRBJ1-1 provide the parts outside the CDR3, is SQTIHQWPATLVQPVGSPLSLECTVEGTSNPNLYWYRQAAGRGLQLLFYSVGIGQISSEVPQNLSASRPQDRQFILSSKKLLLSDSGFYLCAWSRSMNTEAFFGQGTRLTVV.

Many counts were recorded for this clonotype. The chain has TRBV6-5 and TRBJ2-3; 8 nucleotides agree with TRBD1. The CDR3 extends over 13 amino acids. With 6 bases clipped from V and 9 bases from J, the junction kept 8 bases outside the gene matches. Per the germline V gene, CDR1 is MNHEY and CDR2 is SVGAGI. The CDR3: CASRGPGQGTQYF. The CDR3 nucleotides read TGTGCCAGCAGGGGCCCCGGACAGGGAACGCAGTATTTT.

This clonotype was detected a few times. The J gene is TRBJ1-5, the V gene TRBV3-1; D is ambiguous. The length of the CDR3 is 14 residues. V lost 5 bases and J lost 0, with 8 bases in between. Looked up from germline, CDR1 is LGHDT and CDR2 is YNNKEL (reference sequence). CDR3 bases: TGTGCCAGCAGCTCGGCAGATAGCAATCAGCCCCAGCATTTT. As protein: CASSSADSNQPQHF.

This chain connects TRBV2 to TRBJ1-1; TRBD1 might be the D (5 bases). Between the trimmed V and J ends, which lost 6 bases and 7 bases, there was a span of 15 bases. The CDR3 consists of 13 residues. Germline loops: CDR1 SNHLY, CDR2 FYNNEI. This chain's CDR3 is CASSLGEGSEAFF. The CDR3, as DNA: TGTGCCAGCAGCCTAGGGGAAGGGAGTGAAGCTTTCTTT.

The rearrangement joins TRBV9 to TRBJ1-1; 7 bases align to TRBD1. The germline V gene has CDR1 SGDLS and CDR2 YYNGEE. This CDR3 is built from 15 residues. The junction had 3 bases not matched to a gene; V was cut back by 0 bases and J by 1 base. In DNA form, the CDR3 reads TGTGCCAGCAGCGTAGGGGACAGACAGAACACTGAAGCTTTCTTT. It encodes CASSVGDRQNTEAFF.

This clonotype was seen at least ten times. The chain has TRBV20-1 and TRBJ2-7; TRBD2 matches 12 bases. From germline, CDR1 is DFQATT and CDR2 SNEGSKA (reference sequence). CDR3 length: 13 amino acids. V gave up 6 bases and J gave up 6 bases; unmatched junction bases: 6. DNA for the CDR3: TGCAGTGCAAGACTAGCGGGAGAGGGCGAGCAGTACTTC. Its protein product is CSARLAGEGEQYF.

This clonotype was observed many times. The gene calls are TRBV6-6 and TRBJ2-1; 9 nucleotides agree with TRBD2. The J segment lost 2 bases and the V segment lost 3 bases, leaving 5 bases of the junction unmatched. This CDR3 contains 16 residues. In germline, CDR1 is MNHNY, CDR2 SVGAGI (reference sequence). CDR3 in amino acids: CASSYKREVAYNEQFF. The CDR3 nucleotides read TGTGCCAGCAGTTATAAGCGGGAGGTAGCCTACAATGAGCAGTTCTTC.

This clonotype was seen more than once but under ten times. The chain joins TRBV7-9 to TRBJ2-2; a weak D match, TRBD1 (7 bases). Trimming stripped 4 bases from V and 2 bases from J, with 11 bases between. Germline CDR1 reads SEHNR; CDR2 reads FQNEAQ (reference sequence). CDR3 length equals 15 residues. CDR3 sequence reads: CASSSGDSNTGELFF. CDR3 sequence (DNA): TGTGCCAGCAGCTCGGGGGACAGCAACACCGGGGAGCTGTTTTTT.

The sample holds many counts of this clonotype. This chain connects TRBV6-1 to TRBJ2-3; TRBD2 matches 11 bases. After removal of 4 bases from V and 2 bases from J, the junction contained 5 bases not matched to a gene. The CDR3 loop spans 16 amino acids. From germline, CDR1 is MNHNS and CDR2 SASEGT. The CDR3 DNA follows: TGTGCCAGCAGTGGACTAGCGGGGAAGTACACAGATACGCAGTATTTT. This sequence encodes CASSGLAGKYTDTQYF.

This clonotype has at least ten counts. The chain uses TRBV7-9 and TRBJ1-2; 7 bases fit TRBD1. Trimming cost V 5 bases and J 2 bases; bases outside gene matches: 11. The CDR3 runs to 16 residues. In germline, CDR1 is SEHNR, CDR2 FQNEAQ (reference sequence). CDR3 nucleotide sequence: TGTGCCAGCAGCAAACCGGGACAGCCTTCGAACTATGGCTACACCTTC. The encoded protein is CASSKPGQPSNYGYTF.

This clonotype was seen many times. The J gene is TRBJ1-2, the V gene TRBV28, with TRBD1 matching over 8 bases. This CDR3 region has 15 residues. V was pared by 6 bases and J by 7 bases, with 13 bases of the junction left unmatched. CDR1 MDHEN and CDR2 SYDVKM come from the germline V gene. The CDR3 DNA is TGTGCCAGCAGCCTGACAGGGGTAGGGATCCGTGGCTACACCTTC. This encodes CASSLTGVGIRGYTF.

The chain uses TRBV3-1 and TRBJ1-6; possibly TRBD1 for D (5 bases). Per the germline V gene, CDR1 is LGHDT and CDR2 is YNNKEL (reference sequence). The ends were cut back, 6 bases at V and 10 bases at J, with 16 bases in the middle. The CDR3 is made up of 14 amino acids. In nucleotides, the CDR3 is TGTGCCAGCAGTTCCGTGGGGGTCGAGTCACCCCTCCACTTT. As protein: CASSSVGVESPLHF.

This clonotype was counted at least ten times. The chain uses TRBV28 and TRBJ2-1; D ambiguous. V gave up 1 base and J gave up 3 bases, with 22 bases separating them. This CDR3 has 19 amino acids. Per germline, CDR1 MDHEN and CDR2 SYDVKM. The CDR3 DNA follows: TGTGCCAGCAGTTTATTTCCGAACCAATTCAGGAAAAACTACAATGAGCAGTTCTTC. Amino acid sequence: CASSLFPNQFRKNYNEQFF.

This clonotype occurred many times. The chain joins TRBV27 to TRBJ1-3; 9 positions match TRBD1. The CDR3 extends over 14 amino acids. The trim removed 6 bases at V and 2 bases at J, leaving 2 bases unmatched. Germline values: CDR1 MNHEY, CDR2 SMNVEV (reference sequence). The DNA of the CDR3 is TGTGCCAGCAGGACAGGGGGGACTGGAAACACCATATATTTT. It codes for CASRTGGTGNTIYF.

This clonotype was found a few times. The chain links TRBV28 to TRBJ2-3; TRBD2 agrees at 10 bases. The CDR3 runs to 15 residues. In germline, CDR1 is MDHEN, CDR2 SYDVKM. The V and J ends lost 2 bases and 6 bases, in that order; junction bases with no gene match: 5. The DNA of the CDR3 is TGTGCCAGCAGTTTAAGCGGGGGGGATCGGGATACGCAGTATTTT. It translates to CASSLSGGDRDTQYF.